Detailed here is one T cell receptor (beta chain). Its antigen is not known. The record originates from a study of OX40 agonist ivuxolimab in advanced cancers. Study-wide background: Every 2 weeks, patients received ivuxolimab intravenously, dosed at 0.01 to 10 mg/kg. Eligibility admitted prior anti-PD-1, anti-PD-L1 or anti-CTLA-4 therapy; about 40% had some.

Assay used: immunoSEQ multiplex PCR; TCRdb lists only in-frame clones, some missing. Here the sample spans more than 70,000 clones, roughly 92% being singletons. Findings of the study overall: There was clonal expansion of CD4+ and CD8+ blood T cells by week 6 at 0.1 to 3.0 mg/kg.

CDR1 and CDR2 from the germline V gene are SGHTA and FQGNSA. The CDR3 runs 12 residues. The V end was cut by 5 bases, the J end by 4 bases, with 5 bases between. The chain combines TRBV7-2 with TRBJ2-2; D uncertain. This clonotype originated in an adult with an advanced solid tumor such as melanoma, head and neck, liver or kidney cancer. The specimen comprised CD4+ or CD8+ T cells sorted from blood, sampled in a trial of the OX40 agonist ivuxolimab. The CDR3 region is CASSPRTGELFF. The CDR3 DNA is TGTGCCAGCAGCCCCCGCACCGGGGAGCTGTTTTTT.